These 10 T cell receptor beta chains came from one sample sequenced in a study of vaccination effects on CD4 cells after COVID-19 (dated by TCRdb to between 2021 and 2024). Libraries were built with the immunoSEQ multiplex PCR assay. Imported from immuneACCESS, the table was reduced by TCRdb to in-frame sequences with V and J called. These copies leave out some clones; in studies compared against another copy, an unresolved V gene accounts for under half, and the cause of the remainder is not known. Here the sample has approximately 26,000 clones; around 63% occur a single time. The ten top clones hold about 8% of the sample. In the ViraFEST assay, PBMC were stimulated with viral peptide pools, and antigen-specific CD4+ T cell clonotypes were then identified by expansion using TCR sequencing. After around 10 days of culture, CD4+ T cells were isolated with the EasySep CD4+ T cell isolation kit. Two doses of either the BNT162b2 or the mRNA-1273 mRNA SARS-CoV-2 vaccine were administered to participants.

These receptors have no known antigen. The sequencing used CD4+ T cells from PBMCs cultured with SARS-CoV-2 spike peptides, collected after COVID-19 vaccination. Taken with the paper, the label for cell subset or site translates to: SARS-CoV-2 spike overlapping peptide pool stimulation. These receptors originate from a human donor who received a COVID-19 vaccine.

The CDR3 here is CASSPTGLAATYNEQFF. Written as DNA, the CDR3 is TGTGCCAGCAGCCCCACCGGACTAGCGGCCACCTACAATGAGCAGTTCTTC. The rearrangement links TRBV11-3 to TRBJ2-1; 10 bases are shared with TRBD2. V dropped 5 bases and J dropped 2; count of bases not matched to a gene: 9. From germline, CDR1 is SGHNT and CDR2 YENEEA. The CDR3 is 17 residues long.

There are a few counts of this clone. The V gene is TRBV23-1, the J gene TRBJ2-1; D is possibly TRBD1 (6 bases). TRBV23-1 falls under the ORF class, with uncertain function. This CDR3 is built from 24 residues. V dropped 0 bases and J dropped 8 bases, with 41 bases sitting between them. The CDR3 loop reads CASSQSKRGDLRVYCSMTGDEQFF. As DNA, the CDR3 is TGCGCCAGCAGTCAATCGAAAAGGGGAGATTTACGGGTGTATTGTTCGATGACAGGCGATGAGCAGTTCTTC.

This clone was seen a single time. The chain is built from TRBV7-2 and TRBJ1-6; D is possibly TRBD1 (5 bases). Trimming removed 2 bases at V and 9 bases at J, with 17 bases between. The germline V gene encodes CDR1 SGHTA and CDR2 FQGNSA. This CDR3 has 16 amino acids. CDR3 sequence: CASSLYPDGGISPLHF. The DNA for the CDR3 is TGTGCCAGCAGCTTATACCCCGACGGGGGGATTTCACCCCTCCACTTT.

This clone appeared a single time. The chain uses TRBV9 and TRBJ2-1; D gene ambiguous. The CDR3 runs to 16 residues. Germline CDR1 is SGDLS and CDR2 is YYNGEE. V dropped 3 bases and J dropped 5 bases, with 18 bases sitting between them. The CDR3 loop reads CASSAYPSPSDNEQFF. CDR3 DNA sequence: TGTGCCAGCAGCGCCTACCCATCTCCGTCGGACAATGAGCAGTTCTTC.

The chain is built from TRBV6-5 and TRBJ2-7; D unresolved. CDR1 MNHEY and CDR2 SVGAGI come from the germline V gene. V dropped 6 bases and J dropped 0 bases, with 15 bases sitting between them. The CDR3 has 15 residues. The CDR3 region has the DNA TGTGCCAGCAGACCCCAGGAAGAACGCTCCTACGAGCAGTACTTC. It translates to CASRPQEERSYEQYF.

The chain joins TRBV11-3 to TRBJ2-2, with 8 bases identical to TRBD2. The CDR3 has 18 residues. V was pared by 0 bases and J by 4 bases, with 10 bases of the junction left unmatched. The germline V gene has CDR1 SGHNT and CDR2 YENEEA. CDR3 in amino acids: CASSLDQSGSGVTGELFF. The CDR3 region has the DNA TGTGCCAGCAGCTTAGATCAGAGCGGGAGCGGCGTCACCGGGGAGCTGTTTTTT.

This clone was counted only a few times. This chain joins TRBV5-4 and TRBJ1-2; D may be TRBD1 (5 bases). Between the trimmed V and J ends, which lost 4 bases and 4 bases, there was a span of 14 bases. Germline V gene data show CDR1 as SGHNT and CDR2 as YYREEE (reference sequence). The CDR3 runs 14 residues. DNA of the CDR3: TGTGCCAGCAGCCCAAGAGGGGCCCTCTATGGCTACACCTTC. Encoded protein: CASSPRGALYGYTF.

The rearrangement links TRBV3-1 (or the pseudogene TRBV3-2) to TRBJ1-1; TRBD1 matches 7 bases. The V gene end was trimmed by 5 bases and the J gene end by 2 bases; junction bases not matched to a gene: 5. The germline V gene encodes CDR1 LGHDT and CDR2 YNNKEL (reference sequence). The CDR3 loop spans 14 amino acids. CDR3 in amino acids: CASSDWDSNTEAFF. In DNA form, the CDR3 reads TGTGCCAGCAGCGACTGGGACAGTAACACTGAAGCTTTCTTT.

The chain joins TRBV3-1 (or the pseudogene TRBV3-2) to TRBJ2-3; 8 nucleotides line up with TRBD2. This CDR3 contains 14 residues. V dropped 2 bases and J dropped 5; count of bases not matched to a gene: 3. The germline V gene encodes CDR1 LGHDT and CDR2 YNNKEL (reference sequence). The DNA for the CDR3 is TGTGCCAGCAGCCAAACCGCGGGAGGAGATACGCAGTATTTT. Protein product: CASSQTAGGDTQYF.

V usage is TRBV7-2 and J usage is TRBJ2-1, with D tentatively TRBD2 (6 bases). V gave up 1 base and J gave up 2 bases, with 12 bases separating them. Looked up from germline, CDR1 is SGHTA and CDR2 is FQGNSA. The CDR3 consists of 16 residues. CDR3 region: CASSLGRGATYNEQFF. The CDR3 DNA follows: TGTGCCAGCAGCTTAGGGCGGGGTGCGACCTACAATGAGCAGTTCTTC.